Shown below are 13 T cell receptor beta chains from a single sample sequenced in a study of identical twins. TCRdb analysed the 5' RACE reads with MiXCR anew, one entry per CDR3 protein. The table lists over 500,000 distinct CDR3 sequences, 22% of them singletons. These records were also assigned to another study, of T cells expressing NK-cell markers.

Sequencing was performed on CD4+ T cells sorted from blood. Source of these receptors: a young woman in good health.

The V call is TRBV5-1, the J call TRBJ2-7, with 9 bases identical to TRBD2. Germline CDR1 SGHRS, CDR2 YFSETQ. The CDR3 is made up of 15 amino acids. V was clipped by 0 bases and J by 2 bases; unmatched bases: 3. This CDR3 reads CASSLASGVTYEQYF. CDR3 coding DNA: TGCGCCAGCAGCTTGGCTAGCGGGGTAACCTACGAGCAGTACTTC.

The V and J genes are TRBV20-1 and TRBJ2-1; D call uncertain. From germline, CDR1 is DFQATT and CDR2 SNEGSKA (reference sequence). Trimming removed 5 bases from V and 4 bases from J, with 9 bases in between. This CDR3 is built from 12 residues. The CDR3 DNA sequence: TGCAGTGCTGGAAGGGCATACAATGAGCAGTTCTTC. It codes for CSAGRAYNEQFF.

In this sample, this clonotype turned up a few times. CDR3 sequence (DNA): TGTGCCAGCAGCGCCTACGAGGATTACTACTCACCCCTCCACTTT. This sequence encodes CASSAYEDYYSPLHF. The V and J genes are TRBV25-1 and TRBJ1-6; D gene uncertain. Germline lookup yields CDR1 MGHDK and CDR2 SYGVNS. This CDR3 comprises 15 residues. Trimming shortened V by 6 bases and J by 10 bases, and 19 bases separated the two germline ends.

The chain couples TRBV18 to TRBJ2-7; D unclear. The CDR3 contains 15 residues. The germline CDR1 and CDR2 sequences are KGHSH and LQKENI. Trimming removed 4 bases at V and 3 bases at J, with 16 bases between. The CDR3 protein is CASSLSSDHNYEQYF. The CDR3 DNA reads TGTGCCAGCTCACTTTCCTCGGACCATAACTACGAGCAGTACTTC.

Only a few counts were recorded for this clonotype. This could be a read error, since a much larger clone is one nucleotide away. V and J are TRBV6-2 or TRBV6-3 and TRBJ1-2; TRBD1 might be the D (5 bases). Trimming removed 5 bases at V and 4 bases at J, with 8 bases between. Germline lookup yields CDR1 MNHEY and CDR2 SVGEGT. The CDR3 spans 12 residues. For the CDR3, the DNA is TGTGCCAGCAGTATCGGGGGCTATGGCTACACCTTC. It codes for CASSIGGYGYTF.

This chain connects TRBV5-1 to TRBJ2-3; TRBD1 might be the D (6 bases). Trimming left V 2 bases short and J 6 bases short, with 16 bases between. In germline, CDR1 is SGHRS, CDR2 YFSETQ. The CDR3 consists of 15 residues. The CDR3 loop is CASSFGQPLTDTQYF. The CDR3 region has the DNA TGCGCCAGCAGCTTCGGACAGCCACTCACCGATACGCAGTATTTT.

This sequence joins TRBV20-1 and TRBJ2-2; the D gene is possibly TRBD2 (6 bases). The CDR3 loop spans 16 amino acids. The V and J ends lost 0 bases and 4 bases respectively, with 15 bases between them. Germline V gene data show CDR1 as DFQATT and CDR2 as SNEGSKA (reference sequence). Here the CDR3 DNA reads TGCAGTGCTAGAGATGCAGGGCCCGGGGGCACCGGGGAGCTGTTTTTT. Protein sequence: CSARDAGPGGTGELFF.

This clonotype has only a few counts. The chain joins TRBV5-1 to TRBJ2-1; D might be TRBD2 (6 bases). CDR3 length: 15 residues. Trimming left V 2 bases short and J 5 bases short, with 14 bases between. Germline assignment: CDR1 SGHRS and CDR2 YFSETQ. CDR3 in DNA: TGCGCCAGCAGCTTAGGACTACGACACAACAATGAGCAGTTCTTC. Protein product: CASSLGLRHNNEQFF.

In its sample, this clonotype was seen a few times. CDR3 nucleotide sequence: TGTGCCAGCAGTACCCAGTTATACATGAACACTGAAGCTTTCTTT. The encoded protein is CASSTQLYMNTEAFF. This sequence joins TRBV12-3 or TRBV12-4 and TRBJ1-1; D is unresolved. The V end lost 5 bases, the J end lost 0 bases, and 13 bases lay between the germline ends. The length of the CDR3 is 15 residues.

CDR3 residues: CASSKEDNSSYNEQFF. The CDR3 bases are TGTGCCAGCAGCAAAGAGGACAACAGCTCCTACAATGAGCAGTTCTTC. The V call is TRBV21-1, the J call TRBJ2-1; the table's D call of TRBD1 was not tested on the DNA. TRBV21-1 is given as a pseudogene. CDR3 length equals 16 residues.

This rearrangement joins TRBV27 to TRBJ1-3; possible D gene TRBD1, 5 bases. V shed 2 bases and J shed 4 bases, with 12 bases lying between them. CDR1 and CDR2 from the germline V gene are MNHEY and SMNVEV (reference sequence). CDR3 length: 15 amino acids. CDR3 residues: CASSLRWTPGNTIYF. CDR3 in DNA: TGTGCCAGCAGTTTACGCTGGACACCCGGAAACACCATATATTTT.

The chain joins TRBV5-1 to TRBJ2-7, with D perhaps TRBD2 (5 bases). The CDR3 is made up of 16 amino acids. V was pared by 0 bases and J by 0 bases, with 13 bases between. Germline CDR1 reads SGHRS; CDR2 reads YFSETQ. CDR3 in amino acids: CASSLGASGLSYEQYF. CDR3 DNA: TGCGCCAGCAGCTTGGGTGCCAGCGGCCTCTCCTACGAGCAGTACTTC. The full variable domain, in which reference TRBV5-1 and TRBJ2-7 provide the parts outside the CDR3, is KAGVTQTPRYLIKTRGQQVTLSCSPISGHRSVSWYQQTPGQGLQFLFEYFSETQRNKGNFPGRFSGRQFSNSRSEMNVSTLELGDSALYLCASSLGASGLSYEQYFGPGTRLTVT.

CDR3 sequence: CASSLSPGQISYEQYF. The CDR3, as DNA: TGTGCCAGCAGTTTATCCCCGGGACAGATCTCCTACGAGCAGTACTTC. The chain couples TRBV27 to TRBJ2-7; TRBD1 matches 7 bases. V shed 0 bases, J shed 0 bases, and the junction held 5 bases outside the gene matches. The length of the CDR3 is 16 residues. Per germline, CDR1 MNHEY and CDR2 SMNVEV (reference sequence).